Reported below is one T cell receptor beta chain. This sample was taken from a study of shared clonotypes between healthy human individuals. Every immunoSEQ plate was one replicate of a subset's evenly spread DNA. Profiling relied on immunoSEQ multiplex PCR, and the TCRdb table lists in-frame clones only, not all of them. The sample yields 2 million to 2.5 million clones, 85% to 95% seen once. The CDR3 runs to 12 residues. Deletions cut 6 bases from V and 10 bases from J, with 13 bases between. Germline CDR1 SNHLY, CDR2 FYNNEI. Sequenced material: naive CD4+ T cells from PBMCs. Noted subset: CD45RA+ positively selected. This TCR derives from a man between 18 and 35 years old in good health. Some clones in this sample may be carry-over from other donors' samples. The chain has TRBV2 and TRBJ1-5, with a weak D call TRBD1 (6 bases). The CDR3 DNA reads as TGTGCCAGCAGGCCGGAGGGGGGACCCCAGCATTTT. Residues: CASRPEGGPQHF.